A single TCR beta chain is shown here with its context. Its cognate antigen is unknown. As the sequencing template, cDNA was produced by extracting RNA and reverse transcribing it. Profiling relied on immunoSEQ multiplex PCR, and the TCRdb table lists in-frame clones only, not all of them. Of roughly 150,000 clones in the sample, about 90% are singletons; the top ten hold approximately 16%. The sample is drawn from a study of CD8+ T cells in alopecia areata. Study at large: In an open-label trial, patients got 5 to 10 mg tofacitinib twice daily. Study outcomes and limitations: Scalp sample sequencing also detects resident alphabeta T cells of normal skin. In lesional scalp, particularly from alopecia totalis/universalis, clonality was higher than in normal scalp. Shared TCR sequences were less clear between patients than in mice, possibly partly from HLA diversity.

The CDR3 contains 15 residues. The germline V gene has CDR1 MGHRA and CDR2 YSYEKL. After removal of 4 bases from V and 2 bases from J, the junction contained 6 bases not matched to a gene. The V call is TRBV4-1, the J call TRBJ2-7; TRBD2 agrees at 9 bases. The clonotype comes from a human donor with alopecia areata. The sequencing here drew on CD8+ T cells sorted from blood, taken at week 0. The CDR3 DNA reads as TGCGCCAGCAGCCTCGAGGTAGCGGGAGCCTACGAGCAGTACTTC. It codes for CASSLEVAGAYEQYF.